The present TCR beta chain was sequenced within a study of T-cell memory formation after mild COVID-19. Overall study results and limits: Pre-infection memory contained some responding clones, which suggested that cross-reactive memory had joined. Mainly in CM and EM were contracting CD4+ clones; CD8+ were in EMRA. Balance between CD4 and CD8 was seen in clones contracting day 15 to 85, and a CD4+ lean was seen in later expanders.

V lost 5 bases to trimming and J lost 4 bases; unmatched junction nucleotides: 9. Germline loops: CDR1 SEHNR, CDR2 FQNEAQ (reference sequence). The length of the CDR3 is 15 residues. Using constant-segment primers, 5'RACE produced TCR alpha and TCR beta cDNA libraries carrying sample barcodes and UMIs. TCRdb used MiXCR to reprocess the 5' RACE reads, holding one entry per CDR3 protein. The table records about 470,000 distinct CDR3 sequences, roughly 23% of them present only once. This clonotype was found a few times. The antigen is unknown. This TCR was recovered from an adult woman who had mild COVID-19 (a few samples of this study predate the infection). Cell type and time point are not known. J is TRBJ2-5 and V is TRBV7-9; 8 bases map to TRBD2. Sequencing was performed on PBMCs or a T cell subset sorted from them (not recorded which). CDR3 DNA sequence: TGTGCCAGCAGCCTTGGGGTAGCGGGAATAGAGACCCAGTACTTC. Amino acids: CASSLGVAGIETQYF.